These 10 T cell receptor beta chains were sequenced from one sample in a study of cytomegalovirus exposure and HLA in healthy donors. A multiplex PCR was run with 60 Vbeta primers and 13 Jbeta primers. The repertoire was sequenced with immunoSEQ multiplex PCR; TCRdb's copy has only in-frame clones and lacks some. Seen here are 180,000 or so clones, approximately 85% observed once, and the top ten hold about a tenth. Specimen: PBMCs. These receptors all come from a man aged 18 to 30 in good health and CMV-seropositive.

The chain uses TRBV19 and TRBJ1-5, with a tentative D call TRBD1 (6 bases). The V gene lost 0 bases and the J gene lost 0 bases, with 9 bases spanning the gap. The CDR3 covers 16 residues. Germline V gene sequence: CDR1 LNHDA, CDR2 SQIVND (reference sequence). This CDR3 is CASSIDDRNSNQPQHF. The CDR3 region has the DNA TGTGCCAGTAGTATAGATGACAGGAATAGCAATCAGCCCCAGCATTTT.

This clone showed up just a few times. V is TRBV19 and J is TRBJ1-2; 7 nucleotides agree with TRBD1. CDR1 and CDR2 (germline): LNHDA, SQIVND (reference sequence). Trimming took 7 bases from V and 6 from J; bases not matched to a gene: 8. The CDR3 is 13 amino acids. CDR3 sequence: CASTSTGSNGYTF. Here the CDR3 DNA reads TGTGCCAGTACCTCGACAGGGTCTAATGGCTACACCTTC.

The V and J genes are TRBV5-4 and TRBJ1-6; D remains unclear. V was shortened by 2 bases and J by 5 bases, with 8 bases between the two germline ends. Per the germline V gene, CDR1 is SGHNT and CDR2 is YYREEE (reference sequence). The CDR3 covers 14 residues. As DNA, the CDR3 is TGTGCCAGCAGCTTCCCACAGAATAATTCACCCCTCCACTTT. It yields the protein CASSFPQNNSPLHF.

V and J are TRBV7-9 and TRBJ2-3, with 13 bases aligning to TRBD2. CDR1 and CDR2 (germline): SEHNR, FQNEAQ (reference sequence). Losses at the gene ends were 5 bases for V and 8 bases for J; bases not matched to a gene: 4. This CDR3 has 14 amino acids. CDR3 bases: TGTGCCAGCAGCAGACTAGCGGGGGGAGGTACGCAGTATTTT. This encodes CASSRLAGGGTQYF.

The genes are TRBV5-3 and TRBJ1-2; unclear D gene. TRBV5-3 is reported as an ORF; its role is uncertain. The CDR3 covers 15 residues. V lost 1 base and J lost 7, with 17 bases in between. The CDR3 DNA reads TGTGCCAGAAGCTTGAATGTAGTGAGTTACTCTGGCTACACCTTC. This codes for CARSLNVVSYSGYTF.

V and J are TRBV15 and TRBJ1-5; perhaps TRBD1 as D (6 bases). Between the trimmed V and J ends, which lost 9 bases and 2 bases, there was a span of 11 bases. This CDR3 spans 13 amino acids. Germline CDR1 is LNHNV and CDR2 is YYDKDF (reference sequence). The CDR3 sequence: CATRAGGNQPQHF. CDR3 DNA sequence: TGTGCCACGAGAGCAGGGGGCAATCAGCCCCAGCATTTT.

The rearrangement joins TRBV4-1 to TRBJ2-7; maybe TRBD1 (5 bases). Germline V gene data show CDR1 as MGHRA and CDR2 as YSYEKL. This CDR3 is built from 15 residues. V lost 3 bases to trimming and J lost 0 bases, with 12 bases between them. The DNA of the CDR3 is TGCGCCAGCAGCCAGGACAAACTAAGCTCCTACGAGCAGTACTTC. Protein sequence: CASSQDKLSSYEQYF.

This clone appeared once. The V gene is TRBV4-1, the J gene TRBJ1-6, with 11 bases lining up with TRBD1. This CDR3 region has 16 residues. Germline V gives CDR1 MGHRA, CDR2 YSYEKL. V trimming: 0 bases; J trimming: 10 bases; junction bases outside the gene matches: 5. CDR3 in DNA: TGCGCCAGCAGCCAAGAAGGGACAGGGGGACTCTCACCCCTCCACTTT. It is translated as CASSQEGTGGLSPLHF.

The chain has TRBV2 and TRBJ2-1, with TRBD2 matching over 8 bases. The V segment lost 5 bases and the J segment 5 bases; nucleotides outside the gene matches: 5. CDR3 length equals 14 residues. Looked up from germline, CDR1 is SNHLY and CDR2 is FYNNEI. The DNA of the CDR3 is TGTGCCAGCAGTCGGGGGGGTGGTGACAATGAGCAGTTCTTC. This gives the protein CASSRGGGDNEQFF.

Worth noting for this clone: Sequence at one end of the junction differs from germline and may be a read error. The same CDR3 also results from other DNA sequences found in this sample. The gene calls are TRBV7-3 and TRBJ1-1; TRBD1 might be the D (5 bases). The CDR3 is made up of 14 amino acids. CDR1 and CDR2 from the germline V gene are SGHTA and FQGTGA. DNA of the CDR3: TGTGCCAGCAGCCCCGGGGGTTTGAACACTGAAGCCTTCTTT. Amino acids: CASSPGGLNTEAFF.